Shown below are 12 T cell receptor beta chains from a single sample sequenced in a study of cytomegalovirus exposure and HLA in healthy donors. Clones were read by immunoSEQ multiplex PCR, and TCRdb kept only the in-frame ones, dropping some. In the table there are about 200,000 clones, 81% of which are singletons. The sequencing input was PBMCs. The receptors here all came from a woman aged 25-40 years in good health and CMV-seronegative.

This clone turned up a few times. The rearrangement joins TRBV7-9 to TRBJ1-1; TRBD1 is a possible D gene (6 bases). Trimming removed 5 bases from V and 1 base from J, with 14 bases in between. The CDR3 covers 15 residues. CDR1 SEHNR and CDR2 FQNEAQ come from the germline V gene (reference sequence). CDR3 sequence (DNA): TGTGCCAGCAGCCCTGATACAGGGTGGAACACTGAAGCTTTCTTT. Amino acids: CASSPDTGWNTEAFF. Full variable domain (remainder filled in from reference TRBV7-9 and TRBJ1-1): DTGVSQNPRHKITKRGQNVTFRCDPISEHNRLYWYRQTLGQGPEFLTYFQNEAQLEKSRLLSDRFSAERPKGSFSTLEIQRTEQGDSAMYLCASSPDTGWNTEAFFGQGTRLTVV.

The chain is built from TRBV27 and TRBJ2-7, with TRBD2 as a possible D gene (6 bases). Trimming took 0 bases from V and 5 from J, leaving 14 bases between them. The CDR3 runs 15 residues. Germline V lookup: CDR1 MNHEY, CDR2 SMNVEV (reference sequence). The CDR3 DNA is TGTGCCAGCAGTTTATCCCCGGGCGGGACCCACGAGCAGTACTTC. Amino acids: CASSLSPGGTHEQYF.

The V gene is TRBV5-4, the J gene TRBJ2-1; 9 bases line up with TRBD2. The CDR3 runs to 17 residues. Trimming took 0 bases from V and 1 from J; bases not matched to a gene: 5. Germline-derived CDR1 and CDR2 are SGHNT and YYREEE (reference sequence). CDR3 bases: TGTGCCAGCAGCTTGGGCGGGGGGGCCCTTTCCTACAATGAGCAGTTCTTC. Translating gives CASSLGGGALSYNEQFF.

The rearrangement uses TRBV9 and TRBJ2-5, with a tentative D call TRBD1 (6 bases). The V end was cut by 2 bases, the J end by 2 bases, with 19 bases between. Germline V gives CDR1 SGDLS, CDR2 YYNGEE. CDR3 length: 17 amino acids. The CDR3 sequence is CASSVSLGGTLQETQYF. CDR3 nucleotide sequence: TGTGCCAGCAGCGTCAGCCTTGGTGGGACACTTCAAGAGACCCAGTACTTC. Complete variable domain (other parts from reference TRBV9 and TRBJ2-5): DSGVTQTPKHLITATGQRVTLRCSPRSGDLSVYWYQQSLDQGLQFLIQYYNGEERAKGNILERFSAQQFPDLHSELNLSSLELGDSALYFCASSVSLGGTLQETQYFGPGTRLLVL.

The rearrangement joins TRBV9 to TRBJ2-7; 11 bases match TRBD1. Germline trimming cut 5 bases from V and 10 bases from J; bases unmatched to any gene: 11. Germline V gives CDR1 SGDLS, CDR2 YYNGEE. The CDR3 sequence is 14 residues long. This CDR3 reads CASRTGQGARGQYF. CDR3 DNA: TGTGCCAGCAGGACTGGACAGGGGGCAAGGGGACAGTACTTC.

This chain uses TRBV19 with TRBJ2-1, with TRBD2 matching 7 bases. Germline V gene sequence: CDR1 LNHDA, CDR2 SQIVND (reference sequence). V shed 4 bases and J 5 bases; nucleotides not matched to a gene: 8. The CDR3 runs 15 residues. CDR3 coding DNA: TGTGCCAGTAGTACCGGACTAGGTCTGGACAATGAGCAGTTCTTC. Translation gives CASSTGLGLDNEQFF.

The V and J genes are TRBV5-1 and TRBJ2-1; 12 positions match TRBD2. CDR1 and CDR2 (germline): SGHRS, YFSETQ. The CDR3 has 15 residues. V shed 2 bases, J shed 8 bases, and the junction held 5 bases outside the gene matches. CDR3 bases: TGCGCCAGCAGCTTTGGACTAGCGGGGAGGGATGAGCAGTTCTTC. It translates to CASSFGLAGRDEQFF.

The chain recombines TRBV5-1 with TRBJ2-7; 8 positions match TRBD1. This CDR3 has 13 residues. In germline, CDR1 is SGHRS, CDR2 YFSETQ. V trimming: 4 bases; J trimming: 5 bases; junction bases outside the gene matches: 5. The CDR3 spells CASSLLTGDEQYF. In DNA, the CDR3 is TGCGCCAGCAGCCTGCTGACAGGGGACGAGCAGTACTTC.

The rearrangement uses TRBV4-1 and TRBJ2-7, with TRBD2 matching over 11 bases. There are 17 residues in the CDR3. V trimming: 2 bases; J trimming: 2 bases; junction bases outside the gene matches: 8. CDR1 is MGHRA, CDR2 YSYEKL, per germline. Written as DNA, the CDR3 is TGCGCCAGCAGCCAACAGACTAGCGGGATGTTGGCCTACGAGCAGTACTTC. It translates to CASSQQTSGMLAYEQYF.

This chain joins TRBV6-1 and TRBJ1-5; possible D gene TRBD1, 5 bases. Trimming took 2 bases from V and 0 from J, leaving 11 bases between them. The CDR3 is 16 amino acids. CDR1 is MNHNS and CDR2 is SASEGT in the germline V gene. The CDR3 nucleotides read TGTGCCAGCAGTGAAAGGCGGCAGGGTAGCAATCAGCCCCAGCATTTT. It yields the protein CASSERRQGSNQPQHF.

This chain joins TRBV7-7 and TRBJ2-2, with 8 bases fitting TRBD2. V was clipped by 3 bases and J by 4 bases; unmatched bases: 4. This CDR3 is 15 amino acids long. Germline CDR1 is SSHAT and CDR2 is FNYEAQ (reference sequence). The CDR3 nucleotides are TGTGCCAGCAGCTTCGGGGGGGCGGGCACCGGGGAGCTGTTTTTT. Protein sequence: CASSFGGAGTGELFF.

The rearrangement joins TRBV29-1 to TRBJ1-1; 9 nucleotides match TRBD1. The CDR3 loop spans 13 amino acids. The junction had 6 bases not matched to a gene; V was cut back by 4 bases and J by 6 bases. Germline CDR1 reads SQVTM; CDR2 reads ANQGSEA. The CDR3: CSVVHRGLPEAFF. As DNA, the CDR3 is TGCAGCGTTGTCCACAGGGGGCTCCCTGAAGCTTTCTTT.